The present entry profiles one TCR beta chain with its context. A few counts support this clonotype. Its cognate antigen has yet to be identified. No base-level quality is on record; no much larger clone is a single base apart. Preparation of the library involved 5' RACE. Sequencing was carried out with an Illumina MiSeq. TCRdb trimmed public reads at Q25 via fastp, called clones via MiXCR and kept in-frame beta chains. Under each unique CDR3 protein, matching rows form one entry showing the most common genes and DNA. Across this sample there are tens of thousands of distinct CDR3 sequences, with 16% seen only once. 5.5% to 7% of the sample rests with the top ten. This sample was taken from a study of HIV-infected patients and healthy controls (dated by TCRdb to 2013 to 2014). The CDR3 spans 15 residues, from the cysteine through the phenylalanine. The read is trimmed to its CDR3 DNA, 45 bases read in frame from base 1. CDR1 and CDR2 (SGHNT, YYREEE) derive from the germline V gene (reference sequence). For this chain, trimming is 3 bases at the V end and 4 bases at the J end, and the number of junction bases without a gene match is 7.

The sample consisted of CD4+ T cells from blood. The sequence was obtained from a human donor in good health. This receptor chain uses TRBV5-4 and TRBJ2-3; 8 bases in between match TRBD1. The DNA sequence follows: TGTGCCAGCAGCTCCAGGGACAGGACTGCAGATACGCAGTATTTT. It specifies CASSSRDRTADTQYF.